This T cell receptor (beta chain) was documented in a study of T cell responses to AZD1222 COVID-19 vaccine. Overall study findings and caveats: Close to half of all spike-specific TCRs reportedly target regions of the variants that are unmutated.

As concerns this clone: Its target is not known.

Germline V gives CDR1 SEHNR, CDR2 FQNEAQ (reference sequence). The trim removed 4 bases at V and 5 bases at J, leaving 6 bases unmatched. CDR3 length: 15 residues. Profiled with immunoSEQ multiplex PCR; TCRdb holds only in-frame clones, not every one. Seen here are about 100,000 clones, 70% to 90% observed once, and the top ten hold less than 3.5%. The gene calls are TRBV7-9 and TRBJ2-5; 11 bases match TRBD2. Sample: peripheral blood, taken on day 0 of AZD1222 vaccination. This receptor was identified in an adult in good health. The CDR3 sequence is CASSSTLAGGETQYF. The CDR3 DNA sequence: TGTGCCAGCAGCTCGACCCTAGCGGGAGGTGAGACCCAGTACTTC.